The TCR beta chain described here comes from a study of blood T cells in healthy people across ages. Study-level information: Per every two T cells, about one barcoded beta molecule was captured by template switching.

Alongside a J-beta primer mix, a sample-barcoded 5' primer served in a second PCR lasting about 7 to 11 cycles. Each CDR3 protein gets one entry after TCRdb re-called the 5' RACE reads with MiXCR. Among a few hundred thousand distinct CDR3 sequences, over 25% were seen once, and the ten largest hold about 3.9%. Germline loops: CDR1 MGHRA, CDR2 YSYEKL. This CDR3 is 13 amino acids long. The ends were cut back, 0 bases at V and 1 base at J, with 3 bases in the middle. These data were also reused for a study on T cells of mothers and their children. That study reports: In related and unrelated pairs alike, thymic selection shapes TCR recombination output, with inherited differences minor. Relative to unrelated pairs, biologically related mother-child dyads exhibited marginally greater, non-significant overlap.

This sequence originates from a boy younger than 10 in good health. Sequencing input: blood. The V and J genes are TRBV4-1 and TRBJ1-1; no reliable D call. The chain's CDR3 is CASSQDTNTEAFF. The CDR3 DNA is TGCGCCAGCAGCCAAGATACGAACACTGAAGCTTTCTTT.